This T cell receptor beta chain emerged from a study of blood T cell repertoires in COVID-19. Study information: The analysed material was cDNA or gDNA that came from T cells, B-cell-depleted T cells, or PBMCs.

TCRdb keeps only in-frame clones here, not all; method: immunoSEQ multiplex PCR. The sample has roughly 130,000 clones, roughly 80% seen once. Germline assignment: CDR1 LNHDA and CDR2 SQIVND (reference sequence). V lost 2 bases, J lost 6 bases, and 14 bases stayed unmatched. The CDR3 sequence is 18 residues long. The TCR comes from a woman under 40 who had recovered from COVID-19. The sequencing input was peripheral blood. The chain employs TRBV19 and TRBJ1-5; TRBD1 matches at 9 bases. The CDR3 region is CASSIFLSGTGSIQPQHF. Here the CDR3 DNA reads TGTGCCAGTAGTATATTTCTTTCTGGGACAGGGTCCATTCAGCCCCAGCATTTT.